This TCR beta chain was profiled in a study of blood T cell repertoires in COVID-19. Study information: Some COVID-19 samples were acute and others convalescent; all came from the United States, Italy and Spain. Sample material is recorded as cDNA or gDNA derived from T cells, B-cell-depleted T cells, or PBMCs.

Germline CDR1 and CDR2: SGHAT and FQDESV (reference sequence). V lost 5 bases and J lost 2; bases outside the gene matches: 7. The CDR3 is 15 amino acids. Original handling: Estimated nucleated cell counts came from reference gene primer amplification. The method was immunoSEQ multiplex PCR; TCRdb's version includes in-frame clones alone and lacks a portion of them. For V, J and clone size, that table is used; D and trimming come from the DNA. The sample contains just under 80,000 clones, approximately 85% of which appear only once. The J gene is TRBJ2-5, the V gene TRBV11-1, with TRBD1 identical over 8 bases. The origin of this receptor is a human donor in a cohort sampled during active COVID-19. The source material was peripheral blood. The CDR3 loop reads CASSIGQGQQETQYF. The CDR3 nucleotides are TGTGCCAGCAGCATCGGACAGGGCCAACAAGAGACCCAGTACTTC.